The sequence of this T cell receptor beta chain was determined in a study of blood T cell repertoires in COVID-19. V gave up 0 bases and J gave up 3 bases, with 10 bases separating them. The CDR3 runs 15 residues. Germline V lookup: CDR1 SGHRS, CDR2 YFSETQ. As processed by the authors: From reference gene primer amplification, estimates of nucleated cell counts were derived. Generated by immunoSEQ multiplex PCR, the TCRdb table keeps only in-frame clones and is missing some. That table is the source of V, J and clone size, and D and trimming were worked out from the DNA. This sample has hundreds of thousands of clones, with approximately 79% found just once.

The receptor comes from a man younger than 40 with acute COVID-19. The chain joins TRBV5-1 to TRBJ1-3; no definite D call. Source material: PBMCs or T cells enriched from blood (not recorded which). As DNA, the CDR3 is TGCGCCAGCAGCTTGGGAGGGCGGCTTGGAAACACCATATATTTT. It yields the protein CASSLGGRLGNTIYF. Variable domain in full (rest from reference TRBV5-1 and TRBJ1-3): KAGVTQTPRYLIKTRGQQVTLSCSPISGHRSVSWYQQTPGQGLQFLFEYFSETQRNKGNFPGRFSGRQFSNSRSEMNVSTLELGDSALYLCASSLGGRLGNTIYFGEGSWLTVV.